This entry concerns a single T cell receptor beta chain. Its antigen is undetermined. Together with a sample-barcoded 5' primer, a J-beta primer mix was included in a second PCR lasting about 7 to 12 cycles. TCRdb re-called the 5' RACE reads through MiXCR, storing one row per CDR3 protein. The table shows 650,000 to 1,000,000 distinct CDR3 sequences, with about 37% occurring only once. Looked up from germline, CDR1 is SQVTM and CDR2 is ANQGSEA. With 5 bases removed from V and 5 bases from J, the gap between germline ends came to 12 bases. CDR3 size: 12 residues. This sample stems from a study of blood T cells in healthy people across ages. General study findings and limits: More naive CD4+ cells and higher diversity marked long-lived donors relative to aged donors. Reliance upon unsorted PBMCs precluded definitive naive versus antigen-experienced comparison.

Isolation per sample recovered at least 7 million PBMCs. The clonotype was recovered from a man aged 18 to 30 in good health. The rearrangement uses TRBV29-1 and TRBJ2-5; D might be TRBD1 (5 bases). The sample taken for sequencing was blood. The DNA of the CDR3 is TGCAGCGTTACGACAGTACAGGAGACCCAGTACTTC. Protein: CSVTTVQETQYF.